The next 26 T cell receptor beta chains were all read from a single sample in a study of shared clonotypes between healthy human individuals. TCRdb keeps only in-frame clones here, not all; method: immunoSEQ multiplex PCR. Altogether 450,000 to 500,000 clones are present, 70% to 85% being singletons, with the ten largest covering around 12%. The sample taken for sequencing was PBMCs. The receptors derive from a woman aged 40 to 55 in good health. Some clones in this sample may be carry-over from other donors' samples.

This chain links TRBV2 with TRBJ2-2; 7 nucleotides match TRBD2. V lost 7 bases and J lost 0; bases outside the gene matches: 8. CDR1 SNHLY and CDR2 FYNNEI come from the germline V gene. CDR3 length: 16 amino acids. In DNA, the CDR3 is TGTGCCAGCACGGGGAGCGGGACTTCGAACACCGGGGAGCTGTTTTTT. Its protein is CASTGSGTSNTGELFF.

The V and J genes are TRBV2 and TRBJ1-4; no firm D call. Trimming took 3 bases from V and 0 from J, leaving 8 bases between them. This CDR3 has 15 amino acids. Germline V gives CDR1 SNHLY, CDR2 FYNNEI. The CDR3 is CASSEQRATNEKLFF. The CDR3 DNA follows: TGTGCCAGCAGTGAGCAGCGAGCAACTAATGAAAAACTGTTTTTT.

The chain couples TRBV5-1 to TRBJ2-1, with D possibly TRBD1 on 6 matching bases. Trimming took 2 bases from V and 2 from J, leaving 8 bases between them. The CDR3 is made up of 14 amino acids. From germline, CDR1 is SGHRS and CDR2 YFSETQ. The CDR3 bases are TGCGCCAGCAGCTTTGGACAGACCTACAATGAGCAGTTCTTC. Translation: CASSFGQTYNEQFF.

The J gene is TRBJ2-2, the V gene TRBV28; possibly TRBD1 or TRBD2 for D (5 bases each). The CDR3 contains 15 residues. Looked up from germline, CDR1 is MDHEN and CDR2 is SYDVKM. V was clipped by 2 bases and J by 4 bases, with 11 bases between them. The CDR3 sequence is CASSLRGVATGELFF. The CDR3 DNA is TGTGCCAGCAGTTTAAGAGGGGTTGCCACCGGGGAGCTGTTTTTT.

Comments on this clone: Other nucleotide sequences in the sample specify the same CDR3. V and J are TRBV5-1 and TRBJ2-7; 7 bases map to TRBD1. CDR1 SGHRS and CDR2 YFSETQ come from the germline V gene. V lost 4 bases, J lost 3 bases, and 1 base stayed unmatched. The CDR3 is 12 residues long. The CDR3: CASSRDSYEQYF. The CDR3 DNA sequence: TGCGCCAGCAGCAGGGACAGCTACGAGCAGTACTTC.

CDR3 coding DNA: TGTGCCAGTAGTATGGTGGAGTATGGCTACACCTTC. Translating gives CASSMVEYGYTF. This chain joins TRBV19 and TRBJ1-2; D ambiguous. Germline CDR1 and CDR2: LNHDA and SQIVND (reference sequence). The length of the CDR3 is 12 residues. Trimming pared 3 bases from V and 5 bases from J, leaving 7 bases between.

Only one count was recorded for this clone. The genes are TRBV2 and TRBJ2-3, with 8 positions matching TRBD2. Germline lookup yields CDR1 SNHLY and CDR2 FYNNEI. This CDR3 comprises 15 residues. V shed 5 bases, J shed 8 bases, and the junction held 12 bases outside the gene matches. CDR3 nucleotides: TGTGCCAGCAGTAACCGGACTAGCTCCGATGGTACGCAGTATTTT. This gives the protein CASSNRTSSDGTQYF. Together with reference TRBV2 and TRBJ2-3, the CDR3 gives the full variable domain: EPEVTQTPSHQVTQMGQEVILRCVPISNHLYFYWYRQILGQKVEFLVSFYNNEISEKSEIFDDQFSVERPDGSNFTLKIRSTKLEDSAMYFCASSNRTSSDGTQYFGPGTRLTVL.

This sequence joins TRBV30 and TRBJ1-5; a possible D gene is TRBD1 (6 bases). The CDR3 sequence is 13 residues long. Trimming stripped 2 bases from V and 6 bases from J, with 11 bases between. Germline V gene data show CDR1 as GTSNPN and CDR2 as SVGIG (reference sequence). The CDR3 here is CAWSRGFGQPQHF. CDR3 in DNA: TGTGCCTGGAGTAGGGGGTTTGGTCAGCCCCAGCATTTT.

This clone was seen ten or more times. J is TRBJ2-7 and V is TRBV11-2, with D tentatively TRBD2 (6 bases). This CDR3 has 14 residues. The ends were cut back, 2 bases at V and 0 bases at J, with 8 bases in the middle. Germline V CDR1 and CDR2: SGHAT, FQNNGV. The CDR3 here is CASSLQRASYEQYF. The CDR3 DNA reads TGTGCCAGCAGCTTACAGCGGGCCTCCTACGAGCAGTACTTC.

The J gene is TRBJ1-1, the V gene TRBV10-3; 12 bases map to TRBD1. J gave up 1 base and V 5 bases, and 8 bases lay outside the gene matches. This CDR3 comprises 17 residues. Germline CDR1 ENHRY, CDR2 SYGVKD. The CDR3 protein is CAISLGTGGAGNTEAFF. The CDR3 DNA reads as TGTGCCATCAGTCTGGGGACAGGGGGCGCCGGGAACACTGAAGCTTTCTTT.

The chain employs TRBV5-1 and TRBJ2-1; 9 nucleotides align to TRBD2. J was trimmed by 4 bases and V by 2 bases; bases with no gene match: 13. The V gene's germline CDR1 is SGHRS and CDR2 YFSETQ. The CDR3 has 18 amino acids. The CDR3 DNA follows: TGCGCCAGCAGCTTTACCCTCGGTGCTAGCGGGGTATACAATGAGCAGTTCTTC. This encodes CASSFTLGASGVYNEQFF. Drawing the rest from reference TRBV5-1 and TRBJ2-1, the complete variable domain is KAGVTQTPRYLIKTRGQQVTLSCSPISGHRSVSWYQQTPGQGLQFLFEYFSETQRNKGNFPGRFSGRQFSNSRSEMNVSTLELGDSALYLCASSFTLGASGVYNEQFFGPGTRLTVL.

This chain joins TRBV4-3 and TRBJ2-7; unclear D gene. The length of the CDR3 is 16 residues. Germline CDR1 is LGHNA and CDR2 is YSLEER. V lost 1 base and J 4 bases, leaving 17 bases between the germline ends. The CDR3 nucleotides are TGCGCCAGCAGCCAAGTAGGCCCGAAGATCGTTTACGAGCAGTACTTC. Translated: CASSQVGPKIVYEQYF.

The genes are TRBV5-4 and TRBJ1-2; 7 nucleotides align to TRBD1. The CDR3 totals 16 residues. The germline CDR1 and CDR2 sequences are SGHNT and YYREEE (reference sequence). The junction had 9 bases not matched to a gene; V was cut back by 3 bases and J by 1 base. The chain's CDR3 is CASSSRTGQINYGYTF. The CDR3 bases are TGTGCCAGCAGCTCCCGCACGGGACAGATTAACTATGGCTACACCTTC.

The chain carries TRBV30 and TRBJ2-7; the D is unclear. This CDR3 is 13 amino acids long. V lost 1 base and J lost 3, with 10 bases in between. CDR1 and CDR2 from the germline V gene are GTSNPN and SVGIG (reference sequence). For the CDR3, the DNA is TGTGCCTGGAGTGGAGGACCCGGCTACGAGCAGTACTTC. Its translation: CAWSGGPGYEQYF.

The chain links TRBV6-6 to TRBJ2-7; D may be TRBD2 (6 bases). The ends were cut back, 7 bases at V and 4 bases at J, with 8 bases in the middle. CDR1 and CDR2 from the germline V gene are MNHNY and SVGAGI (reference sequence). This CDR3 has 11 residues. CDR3 bases: TGTGCCAGCAAAGGGAGGTACGAGCAGTACTTC. This sequence encodes CASKGRYEQYF.

The chain recombines TRBV4-3 with TRBJ2-1, with TRBD2 matching 11 bases. The germline V gene encodes CDR1 LGHNA and CDR2 YSLEER. The CDR3 is made up of 16 amino acids. V shed 4 bases, J shed 8 bases, and the junction held 10 bases outside the gene matches. DNA for the CDR3: TGCGCCAGCAGCCCGGGACTAGCGGCCTGGGGTGATGAGCAGTTCTTC. It yields the protein CASSPGLAAWGDEQFF.

The genes are TRBV6-5 and TRBJ2-7; the D is unclear. V gave up 4 bases and J gave up 6 bases, with 16 bases separating them. Germline V CDR1 and CDR2: MNHEY, SVGAGI. The CDR3 consists of 14 residues. The DNA for the CDR3 is TGTGCCAGCAGTTCGACCGCGGACCGTGGCGAGCAGTACTTC. Amino acids: CASSSTADRGEQYF.

Regarding this clone: Being one base from a much bigger clone, this may be a read error. The chain couples TRBV4-3 to TRBJ2-7; 8 bases fit TRBD1. This CDR3 region has 14 residues. After removal of 4 bases from V and 2 bases from J, the junction contained 4 bases not matched to a gene. Germline V gives CDR1 LGHNA, CDR2 YSLEER. CDR3 amino acids: CASSRGQGAYEQYF. In DNA, the CDR3 is TGCGCCAGCAGCCGCGGACAGGGAGCCTACGAGCAGTACTTC.

The chain uses TRBV7-3 and TRBJ2-6; D is unresolved. The CDR3 loop spans 14 amino acids. V gave up 5 bases and J gave up 0 bases, with 5 bases separating them. CDR1 is SGHTA, CDR2 FQGTGA, per germline. The CDR3 protein is CASSPRSGANVLTF. In nucleotides, the CDR3 is TGTGCCAGCAGCCCCCGCTCTGGGGCCAACGTCCTGACTTTC.

This clone was found a few times. The chain joins TRBV7-8 to TRBJ1-2; D possibly corresponds to TRBD1 (5 bases). The CDR3 is 14 residues long. Germline CDR1 is SGHVS and CDR2 is FQNEAQ. Trimming removed 3 bases from V and 4 bases from J, with 12 bases in between. Here the CDR3 DNA reads TGTGCCAGCAGCTTGGGGCAGGGAGGCTATGGCTACACCTTC. Translating gives CASSLGQGGYGYTF.

The CDR3: CASSVDNSGPYEQYF. The CDR3 DNA reads as TGTGCCAGCAGCGTAGATAATAGCGGACCATACGAGCAGTACTTC. The chain carries TRBV9 and TRBJ2-7, with D possibly being TRBD2 (6 bases). V was cut by 0 bases and J by 4 bases, with 14 bases left in between. The CDR3 has 15 residues. Germline V gene sequence: CDR1 SGDLS, CDR2 YYNGEE.

The rearrangement links TRBV7-9 to TRBJ1-6; 7 bases align to TRBD1. Germline assignment: CDR1 SEHNR and CDR2 FQNEAQ (reference sequence). The CDR3 covers 15 residues. J was trimmed by 7 bases and V by 2 bases; bases with no gene match: 5. The chain's CDR3 is CASSLRQGANSPLHF. The CDR3 nucleotides are TGTGCCAGCAGCTTAAGACAGGGCGCCAATTCACCCCTCCACTTT.

This chain connects TRBV21-1 to TRBJ2-7. TRBV21-1 constitutes a pseudogene. The CDR3 spans 11 residues. CDR3 region: CASSSSYEQYF. The DNA for the CDR3 is TGTGCCAGCAGCAGTTCCTACGAGCAGTACTTC.

Worth noting for this clone: Relative to the germline gene, one junction end is altered; a read error may explain this. This chain links TRBV28 with TRBJ2-7; D perhaps matches TRBD2 (8 bases). The CDR3 runs to 18 residues. Germline CDR1 and CDR2: MDHEN and SYDVKM. CDR3 protein: CASSAPGQYTSGLYEQHF. The CDR3 DNA follows: TGTGCCAGCAGTGCCCCGGGACAGTATACTAGCGGCCTCTACGAGCAGCACTTC. The full variable domain, in which reference TRBV28 and TRBJ2-7 provide the parts outside the CDR3, is DVKVTQSSRYLVKRTGEKVFLECVQDMDHENMFWYRQDPGLGLRLIYFSYDVKMKEKGDIPEGYSVSREKKERFSLILESASTNQTSMYLCASSAPGQYTSGLYEQHFGPGTRLTVT.

CDR3 DNA: TGCGCCAGCAGCCAAGGAATCTCCGGGACAGGGTCAGGAAACACCATATATTTT. This encodes CASSQGISGTGSGNTIYF. This chain connects TRBV4-1 to TRBJ1-3; 9 bases are a match to TRBD1. V trimming: 1 base; J trimming: 4 bases; junction bases outside the gene matches: 11. The germline gives CDR1 MGHRA, CDR2 YSYEKL. CDR3 size: 18 residues.

The gene calls are TRBV4-2 and TRBJ2-7; D might be TRBD1 (5 bases). This CDR3 has 16 amino acids. CDR1 is LGHNA, CDR2 YNFKEQ, per germline. Trimming took off 0 bases at V and 4 bases at J, with 16 bases between the two ends. CDR3 in DNA: TGTGCCAGCAGCCAAGAAGGCGGAGACAGAGTATACGAGCAGTACTTC. Translated, it gives CASSQEGGDRVYEQYF.